These 21 T cell receptor beta chains were all obtained from the same sample, sequenced in a study of control samples from healthy donors and cancer patients. TCRdb keeps only in-frame clones here, not all; method: immunoSEQ multiplex PCR. The sample has 120,000 to 150,000 clones, 75% to 95% seen once. The specimen was blood. These receptors originate from a man aged 25 to 45 in good health.

The V and J genes are TRBV24-1 and TRBJ1-1; D gene uncertain. V dropped 3 bases and J dropped 6 bases, with 16 bases sitting between them. The germline V gene has CDR1 KGHDR and CDR2 SFDVKD. This CDR3 spans 15 amino acids. Written as DNA, the CDR3 is TGTGCCACCAGTGATCCGCCCCAGTATACTGCTGAAGCTTTCTTT. Protein sequence: CATSDPPQYTAEAFF.

The chain recombines TRBV7-9 with TRBJ1-2; D remains ambiguous. This CDR3 spans 13 amino acids. The V end was cut by 7 bases, the J end by 5 bases, with 14 bases between. CDR1 is SEHNR and CDR2 is FQNEAQ in the germline V gene (reference sequence). This chain's CDR3 is CASILGEGYGYTF. CDR3 in DNA: TGTGCCAGCATCCTTGGGGAGGGATATGGCTACACCTTC.

V and J are TRBV11-3 and TRBJ2-3, with 9 positions matching TRBD1. The CDR3 runs to 15 residues. The J segment lost 0 bases and the V segment lost 5 bases, leaving 3 bases of the junction unmatched. The germline gives CDR1 SGHNT, CDR2 YENEEA. CDR3 bases: TGTGCCAGCAGCGTAACAGGGGGCAGCACAGATACGCAGTATTTT. This translates into CASSVTGGSTDTQYF.

For the CDR3, the DNA is TGTGCCAGCAGTTTACTATCTAGGAGGGACACTGAAGCTTTCTTT. Its protein is CASSLLSRRDTEAFF. The rearrangement uses TRBV27 and TRBJ1-1; D is uncertain. CDR3 size: 15 residues. Germline V gene data show CDR1 as MNHEY and CDR2 as SMNVEV (reference sequence). Deletions cut 2 bases from V and 3 bases from J, with 13 bases between.

The rearrangement joins TRBV6-1 to TRBJ2-4; TRBD1 agrees at 7 bases. The CDR3 loop spans 17 amino acids. Trimming at V came to 1 base and at J to 0 bases, leaving 6 bases not matched to a gene. Germline assignment: CDR1 MNHNS and CDR2 SASEGT. Written as DNA, the CDR3 is TGTGCCAGCAGTGAAGGTGGGACAGTCCTAGCCAAAAACATTCAGTACTTC. Its translation is CASSEGGTVLAKNIQYF.

The chain has TRBV4-1 and TRBJ1-1, with unresolved D. V was cut by 1 base and J by 3 bases, with 15 bases left in between. From germline, CDR1 is MGHRA and CDR2 YSYEKL. The CDR3 length is 16 residues. The DNA for the CDR3 is TGCGCCAGCAGCCAAGGTTCGGGATACCGGGACACTGAAGCTTTCTTT. Protein sequence: CASSQGSGYRDTEAFF.

The V and J genes are TRBV28 and TRBJ2-7; possibly TRBD2 for D (5 bases). The CDR3 runs 13 residues. Germline CDR1 reads MDHEN; CDR2 reads SYDVKM. V was cut by 6 bases and J by 3 bases, with 12 bases left in between. CDR3 DNA: TGTGCCAGCAGCCCCGGACTGATCTACGAGCAGTACTTC. This translates into CASSPGLIYEQYF.

This clone was picked up one time. V is TRBV6-5 and J is TRBJ1-6, with TRBD1 identical over 7 bases. V lost 6 bases, J lost 6 bases, and 8 bases stayed unmatched. Germline-derived CDR1 and CDR2 are MNHEY and SVGAGI. The CDR3 is made up of 15 amino acids. CDR3: CASRPGQSLNSPLHF. The CDR3 region has the DNA TGTGCCAGCAGACCGGGACAGAGTCTTAATTCACCCCTCCACTTT.

V gene TRBV20-1 combines with J gene TRBJ2-1; D gene uncertain. The CDR3 loop spans 11 amino acids. Per the germline V gene, CDR1 is DFQATT and CDR2 is SNEGSKA (reference sequence). V lost 1 base and J lost 6, with 4 bases in between. The CDR3 DNA sequence: TGCAGTGCTAGAGGGGGCAATGAGCAGTTCTTC. This translates into CSARGGNEQFF.

The V call is TRBV23-1, the J call TRBJ2-7; TRBD1 matches at 8 bases. TRBV23-1 counts as an open reading frame of uncertain function. CDR3 length: 14 residues. V gave up 2 bases and J gave up 1 base; unmatched junction bases: 1. CDR3 DNA: TGCGCCAGCAGTCAACGGGACAGGTCCTACGAGCAGTACTTC. Its translation: CASSQRDRSYEQYF.

The V gene is TRBV5-1, the J gene TRBJ1-2; D remains ambiguous. Germline V gene lookup returns CDR1 SGHRS and CDR2 YFSETQ. V was cut by 2 bases and J by 8 bases, with 22 bases left in between. The CDR3 covers 16 residues. For the CDR3, the DNA is TGCGCCAGCAGCTTTGGACGGGCCTGGACTTATTCGGGCTACACCTTC. This encodes CASSFGRAWTYSGYTF.

The gene calls are TRBV5-6 and TRBJ2-7; the match to TRBD1 covers 7 bases. Germline CDR1 reads SGHDT; CDR2 reads YYEEEE. V trimming: 3 bases; J trimming: 3 bases; junction bases outside the gene matches: 12. The CDR3 runs to 16 residues. The CDR3 region is CASSSLPGQLYYEQYF. As DNA, the CDR3 is TGTGCCAGCAGCTCGCTTCCGGGACAGCTCTACTACGAGCAGTACTTC.

The chain joins TRBV19 to TRBJ1-5; 8 nucleotides line up with TRBD1. This CDR3 is built from 16 residues. In germline, CDR1 is LNHDA, CDR2 SQIVND (reference sequence). J lost 5 bases, V lost 1 base, and 7 bases had no gene match. As DNA, the CDR3 is TGTGCCAGTAGTATAGTTAGGGCAGGGGGCGATCAGCCCCAGCATTTT. Amino acids: CASSIVRAGGDQPQHF.

The CDR3 sequence: CATSRDRGFYEQYF. CDR3 nucleotide sequence: TGTGCCACCAGCAGAGATAGGGGGTTCTACGAGCAGTACTTC. The chain uses TRBV15 and TRBJ2-7, with a weak D call TRBD1 (6 bases). The CDR3 has 14 amino acids. The V gene lost 0 bases and the J gene lost 3 bases, with 9 bases spanning the gap. Germline CDR1 reads LNHNV; CDR2 reads YYDKDF (reference sequence). Variable domain in full (rest from reference TRBV15 and TRBJ2-7): DAMVIQNPRYQVTQFGKPVTLSCSQTLNHNVMYWYQQKSSQAPKLLFHYYDKDFNNEADTPDNFQSRRPNTSFCFLDIRSPGLGDTAMYLCATSRDRGFYEQYFGPGTRLTVT.

This sequence joins TRBV18 and TRBJ1-1, with unresolved D. Germline lookup yields CDR1 KGHSH and CDR2 LQKENI. This CDR3 region has 14 residues. Trimming stripped 6 bases from V and 4 bases from J, with 15 bases between. CDR3 residues: CASSKEASGTEAFF. The CDR3 DNA is TGTGCCAGCTCGAAGGAGGCGTCAGGCACTGAAGCTTTCTTT.

The V call is TRBV5-1, the J call TRBJ1-3, with 12 bases matching TRBD1. J gave up 4 bases and V 4 bases, and 6 bases lay outside the gene matches. The CDR3 has 16 amino acids. Germline CDR1 SGHRS, CDR2 YFSETQ. The CDR3 region has the DNA TGCGCCAGCAGCCGGGACAGGGGGCGAGTAGGAAACACCATATATTTT. Its protein product is CASSRDRGRVGNTIYF.

The rearrangement joins TRBV9 to TRBJ2-3, with 10 bases identical to TRBD2. Trimming removed 3 bases from V and 5 bases from J; junction bases left unmatched: 15. CDR3 size: 18 residues. Germline V CDR1 and CDR2: SGDLS, YYNGEE. The CDR3 bases are TGTGCCAGCAGCGACCTTAGCGGGGGGCGACCCGGGGAAGATACGCAGTATTTT. It translates to CASSDLSGGRPGEDTQYF.

The V gene is TRBV6-5, the J gene TRBJ1-5; D may be TRBD1 (5 bases). This CDR3 has 14 amino acids. Per the germline V gene, CDR1 is MNHEY and CDR2 is SVGAGI. V was trimmed by 10 bases and J by 3 bases, leaving 16 bases between them. The CDR3 nucleotides are TGTGCCACCCTATCCGGGACGTACAATCAGCCCCAGCATTTT. Encoded protein: CATLSGTYNQPQHF.

The CDR3 sequence: CASSLRTGLNTEAFF. CDR3 DNA sequence: TGTGCCAGCAGCTTACGGACAGGTTTGAACACTGAAGCTTTCTTT. The chain is built from TRBV7-2 and TRBJ1-1; TRBD1 aligns across 7 bases. The germline V gene has CDR1 SGHTA and CDR2 FQGNSA. CDR3 length: 15 amino acids. The V gene end was trimmed by 2 bases and the J gene end by 0 bases; junction bases not matched to a gene: 3.

The chain uses TRBV1 and TRBJ2-7; TRBD2, as called in the table, went unchecked against the DNA. TRBV1 is termed a pseudogene. CDR3 length: 16 amino acids. CDR3 amino acids: CTSTLTGSGDSYEQYF. The CDR3 bases are TGCACCAGCACCCTTACTGGTAGCGGGGACTCCTACGAGCAGTACTTC.

The rearrangement joins TRBV7-7 to TRBJ2-1; possibly TRBD1 for D (5 bases). Trimming cost V 0 bases and J 5 bases, with 5 bases left between them. Germline CDR1 SSHAT, CDR2 FNYEAQ (reference sequence). This CDR3 is 13 amino acids long. The CDR3 region has the DNA TGTGCCAGCAGCTTAGCGACAGACAATGAGCAGTTCTTC. It codes for CASSLATDNEQFF.